This entry concerns a single T cell receptor beta chain. Its antigen is unidentified. Those who donated were healthy bone marrow donors. The data originate from a study of cytomegalovirus exposure and HLA in healthy donors. The study's findings and limits: Later analysis suggested most CMV-associated TCR beta chains were HLA-restricted. There were over 150 TCR beta chains listed as cytomegalovirus-associated.

Researchers ran the PCR with 60 Vbeta and 13 Jbeta primers. Produced via immunoSEQ multiplex PCR; TCRdb's table is partial and in-frame only. Recorded for this sample: about 96,000 clones. The CDR3 has 15 residues. Germline assignment: CDR1 SGHNT and CDR2 YYREEE (reference sequence). V lost 4 bases, J lost 1 base, and 5 bases stayed unmatched. This receptor was taken from a woman aged 30 to 39 in good health and CMV-seronegative. The chain has TRBV5-4 and TRBJ1-1; TRBD1 aligns across 9 bases. Sequenced sample: PBMCs. CDR3 amino acids: CASSRDRDGNTEAFF. The CDR3 bases are TGTGCCAGCAGCAGGGACAGGGATGGGAACACTGAAGCTTTCTTT. Full variable domain (rest looked up from reference TRBV5-4 and TRBJ1-1): ETGVTQSPTHLIKTRGQQVTLRCSSQSGHNTVSWYQQALGQGPQFIFQYYREEENGRGNFPPRFSGLQFPNYSSELNVNALELDDSALYLCASSRDRDGNTEAFFGQGTRLTVV.